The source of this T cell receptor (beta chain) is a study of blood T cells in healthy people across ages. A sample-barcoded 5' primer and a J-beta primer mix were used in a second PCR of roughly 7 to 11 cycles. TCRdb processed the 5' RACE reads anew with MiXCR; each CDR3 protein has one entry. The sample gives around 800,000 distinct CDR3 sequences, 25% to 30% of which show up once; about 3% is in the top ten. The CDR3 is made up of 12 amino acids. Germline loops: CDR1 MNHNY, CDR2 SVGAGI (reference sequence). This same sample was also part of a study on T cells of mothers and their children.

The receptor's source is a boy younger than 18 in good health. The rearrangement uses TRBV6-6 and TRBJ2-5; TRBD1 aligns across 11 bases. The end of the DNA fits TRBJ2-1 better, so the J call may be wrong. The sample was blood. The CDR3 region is CASGQGADEQFF. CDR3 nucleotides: TGTGCCAGCGGACAGGGGGCCGATGAGCAGTTCTTC.